This T cell receptor beta chain is from a study of T cells in Graves' hyperthyroidism and ophthalmopathy. Stable Graves' hyperthyroidism denoted no ophthalmopathy progression over 18 months. Diagnostic decisions used clinical symptoms, serum thyroxine and TRAb, thyroid ultrasound and orbital computed tomography. From under 12 ml of fresh peripheral blood, PBMCs were isolated. General study results and limits: Stable hyperthyroidism was told apart from ophthalmopathy by a model built on 13 V-J features.

The CDR3 has 15 amino acids. Trimming cost V 5 bases and J 6 bases, with 14 bases left between them. Germline V gene lookup returns CDR1 SGHTA and CDR2 FQGNSA. This clonotype has just a few counts. Its cognate antigen is unknown. Amplification of TCR beta CDR3 regions used RNA as the template. The primer set for the first-round RT-PCR of the TCR CDR3 was HTBI. TCRdb reprocessed the multiplex PCR reads with MiXCR, giving one entry per CDR3 protein. The table has some 620,000 distinct CDR3 sequences, around 15% seen once. The source is a woman aged 25 to 39 with Graves' hyperthyroidism. The rearrangement links TRBV7-2 to TRBJ2-6, with D perhaps TRBD1 or TRBD2 (7 bases each). Input material: blood. The CDR3 DNA reads as TGTGCCAGCAGCACCCCAGGGGGGGAGGCCAACGTCCTGACTTTC. Translated, it gives CASSTPGGEANVLTF. The full variable domain, rest sourced from reference TRBV7-2 and TRBJ2-6, is GAGVSQSPSNKVTEKGKDVELRCDPISGHTALYWYRQSLGQGLEFLIYFQGNSAPDKSGLPSDRFSAERTGGSVSTLTIQRTQQEDSAVYLCASSTPGGEANVLTFGAGSRLTVL.